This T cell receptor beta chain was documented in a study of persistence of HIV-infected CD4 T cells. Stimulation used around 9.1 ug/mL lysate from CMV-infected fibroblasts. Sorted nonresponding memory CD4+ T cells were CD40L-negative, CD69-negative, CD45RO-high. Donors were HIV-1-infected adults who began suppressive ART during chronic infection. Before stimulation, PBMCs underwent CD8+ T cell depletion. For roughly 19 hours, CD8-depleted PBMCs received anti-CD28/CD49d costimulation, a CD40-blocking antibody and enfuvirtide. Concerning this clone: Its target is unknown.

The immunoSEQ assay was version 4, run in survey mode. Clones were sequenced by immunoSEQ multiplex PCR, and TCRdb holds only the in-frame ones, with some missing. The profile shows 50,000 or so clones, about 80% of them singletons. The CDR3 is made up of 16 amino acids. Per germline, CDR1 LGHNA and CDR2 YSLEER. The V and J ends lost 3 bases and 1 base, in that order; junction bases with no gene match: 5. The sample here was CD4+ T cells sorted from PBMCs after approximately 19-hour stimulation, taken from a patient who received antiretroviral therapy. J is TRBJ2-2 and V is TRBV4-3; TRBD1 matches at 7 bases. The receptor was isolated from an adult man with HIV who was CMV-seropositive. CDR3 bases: TGCGCCAGCAGCCAGGGACAGTGGGGGAACACCGGGGAGCTGTTTTTT. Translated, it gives CASSQGQWGNTGELFF.